This T cell receptor beta chain originates from a study of blood T cell repertoires in COVID-19. Overall study: Researchers got acute and convalescent COVID-19 samples from the United States, Italy and Spain. Sample material is recorded as cDNA or gDNA derived from T cells, B-cell-depleted T cells, or PBMCs.

TCRdb's table, derived via immunoSEQ multiplex PCR, lists solely in-frame clones and lacks some. The sample contains 360,000 or so clones, over 80% of which appear only once. CDR1 LGHNA and CDR2 YSLEER come from the germline V gene. This CDR3 region has 16 residues. V was pared by 3 bases and J by 7 bases, with 8 bases of the junction left unmatched. The TCR originated in a woman aged 45-60 years who had recovered from COVID-19. Sequenced: PBMCs or T cells enriched from blood (not recorded which). The rearrangement uses TRBV4-3 and TRBJ1-6; TRBD1 aligns across 8 bases. The CDR3 nucleotides read TGCGCCAGCAGCCACTTCCAGGGGGCGCGGAATTCACCCCTCCACTTT. It codes for CASSHFQGARNSPLHF.